The sequence of this TCR beta chain was determined in a study of control samples from healthy donors and cancer patients. Trimming removed 2 bases at V and 3 bases at J, with 16 bases between. This CDR3 has 16 residues. Germline values: CDR1 SGHDN, CDR2 FVKESK. The assay was immunoSEQ multiplex PCR, and TCRdb's table has in-frame clones only and misses some. The table includes 110,000 to 150,000 clones, roughly 92% detected once. The receptor was isolated from a man aged 25-40 years in good health. Sequenced input: blood. The chain uses TRBV14 and TRBJ1-2, with a tentative D call TRBD1 (6 bases). CDR3 nucleotide sequence: TGTGCCAGCAGCCAATTCTTCGGGGGCGCTGACTATGGCTACACCTTC. As protein: CASSQFFGGADYGYTF.